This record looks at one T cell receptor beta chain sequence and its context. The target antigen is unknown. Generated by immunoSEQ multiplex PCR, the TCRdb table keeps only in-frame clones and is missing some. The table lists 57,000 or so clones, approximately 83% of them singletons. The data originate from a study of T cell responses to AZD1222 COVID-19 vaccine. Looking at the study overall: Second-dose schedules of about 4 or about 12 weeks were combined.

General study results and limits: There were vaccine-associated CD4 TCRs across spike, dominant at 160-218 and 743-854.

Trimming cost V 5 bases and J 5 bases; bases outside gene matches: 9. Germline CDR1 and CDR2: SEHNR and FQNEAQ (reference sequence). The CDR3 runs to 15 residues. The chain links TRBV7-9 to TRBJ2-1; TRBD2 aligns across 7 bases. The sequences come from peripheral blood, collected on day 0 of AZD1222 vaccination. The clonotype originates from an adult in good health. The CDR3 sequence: CASSVSSGPNNEQFF. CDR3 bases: TGTGCCAGCAGCGTGAGTAGCGGGCCAAACAATGAGCAGTTCTTC.